This paragraph covers one T cell receptor beta chain sequence. Its antigen is as yet unknown. This sample is drawn from a study of cytomegalovirus exposure and HLA in healthy donors. Findings and limits, study-wide: A later analysis linked 15,000 to 20,000 TCR beta sequences to HLA alleles at 0.05 false discovery rate.

With 60 Vbeta and 13 Jbeta primers, the PCR was carried out. Using immunoSEQ multiplex PCR, the repertoire was profiled, and TCRdb retains in-frame clones only, with some absent. The sample includes around 36,000 clones, 86% of them seen just once. The germline V gene has CDR1 SGHDT and CDR2 YYEEEE. The CDR3 runs to 13 residues. Trimming removed 3 bases from V and 6 bases from J; junction bases left unmatched: 1. Material: PBMCs. The V call is TRBV5-6, the J call TRBJ1-2; 11 bases fit TRBD1. This clonotype was sampled from a woman in her thirties or forties in good health and CMV-seropositive. This CDR3 is CASSWTGGDGYTF. CDR3 nucleotides: TGTGCCAGCAGCTGGACAGGGGGCGATGGCTACACCTTC.